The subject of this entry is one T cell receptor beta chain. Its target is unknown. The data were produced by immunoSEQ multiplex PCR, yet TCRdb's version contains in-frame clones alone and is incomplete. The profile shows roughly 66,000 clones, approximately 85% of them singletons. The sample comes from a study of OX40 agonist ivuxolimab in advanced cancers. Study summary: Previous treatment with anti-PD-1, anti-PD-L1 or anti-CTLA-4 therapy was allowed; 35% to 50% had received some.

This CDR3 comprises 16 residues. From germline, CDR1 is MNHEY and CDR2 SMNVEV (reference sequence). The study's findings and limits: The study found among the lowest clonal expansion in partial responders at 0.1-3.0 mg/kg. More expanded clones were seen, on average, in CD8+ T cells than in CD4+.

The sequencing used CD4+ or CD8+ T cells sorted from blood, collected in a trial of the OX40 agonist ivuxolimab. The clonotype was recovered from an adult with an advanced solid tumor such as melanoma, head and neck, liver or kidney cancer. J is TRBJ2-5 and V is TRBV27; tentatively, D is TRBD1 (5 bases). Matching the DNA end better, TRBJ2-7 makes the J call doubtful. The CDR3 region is CASSPFPLRGTYEQYF. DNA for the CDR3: TGTGCCAGCAGTCCATTCCCCCTTAGGGGAACCTACGAGCAGTACTTC.